This T cell receptor beta chain was found in a study of T cells in Graves' hyperthyroidism and ophthalmopathy. Study in general: Pretreatment peripheral blood was obtained at initial diagnosis.

The CDR3 regions of TCR beta were amplified from RNA transcripts. In the first-round RT-PCR of the TCR CDR3, the HTBI primer set was used. Each CDR3 protein is one row after TCRdb ran MiXCR on the multiplex PCR reads. The sample carries 350,000 or so distinct CDR3 sequences, 15% to 20% recorded once. Remarks on this clonotype: Its antigen remains unidentified.

The V gene's germline CDR1 is LNHDA and CDR2 SQIVND (reference sequence). The CDR3 length is 14 residues. V dropped 8 bases and J dropped 0 bases, with 13 bases sitting between them. Absence of ophthalmopathy progression within 18 months defined stable Graves' hyperthyroidism. Newly diagnosed hyperthyroidism, duration under 2 months, in patients aged 18 to 65. Study results and limitations: Blood held most thyroid clonotypes expanded above 0.001 frequency.

The clonotype originates from a woman between 50 and 59 years old with Graves' hyperthyroidism. The source material was blood. The chain recombines TRBV19 with TRBJ1-1; tentatively, D is TRBD1 (5 bases). The CDR3 spells CASRPQVVNTEAFF. The CDR3 bases are TGTGCCAGTCGACCACAGGTCGTGAACACTGAAGCTTTCTTT.